The clone carrying this T cell receptor beta chain was seen only a few times. Antigen: not known. The data originate from a study of blood T cells in healthy people across ages. Study findings and constraints: Roughly linearly, TCR beta diversity per million T cells fell as age increased.

This CDR3 comprises 16 residues. V dropped 1 base and J dropped 2; count of bases not matched to a gene: 7. CDR1 and CDR2 (germline): WSHSY, SAAADI. With a J-beta primer mix and a sample-barcoded 5' primer, a second PCR ran about 7 to 12 cycles. TCRdb used MiXCR to reprocess the 5' RACE reads, holding one entry per CDR3 protein. Among 1 million or so distinct CDR3 sequences listed, almost 25% were seen once. This same sample was also part of a study on T cells of mothers and their children. This second report adds: Per mother, over 9 million TCR beta CDR3 reads were obtained; per child, approximately 3.2 million.

The sequencing input was blood. V usage is TRBV10-2 and J usage is TRBJ2-7; 8 nucleotides line up with TRBD2. The TCR sequence derives from a girl aged 2 to 9 in good health. CDR3 amino acids: CASSEYPAGDPYEQYF. In DNA, the CDR3 is TGCGCCAGCAGTGAGTACCCAGCGGGAGACCCCTACGAGCAGTACTTC.